This T cell receptor (beta chain) was documented in a study of regulatory T cells in long-lasting Graves disease. The overall study: Graves' cases, newly diagnosed, had used antithyroid drugs under 3 months. Study results and limitations: Whereas new patients shared some 990 public clonotypes, persistent patients shared more, at about 2,700.

Germline values: CDR1 SGHRS, CDR2 YFSETQ. The CDR3 runs to 15 residues. Trimming cost V 4 bases and J 2 bases, with 14 bases left between them. With iRepertoire HTBI primers and Arm-PCR of CDR3 regions, TCR beta libraries were built. TCRdb re-derived calls from the multiplex PCR reads in MiXCR, one entry per CDR3 protein. The sample has around 240,000 distinct CDR3 sequences; under 20% are singletons. Time point: newly diagnosed GD, antithyroid drugs for less than 3 months. The authors made the TCR library using RNA they extracted from PBMCs. This clonotype was counted many times. Its antigen remains unknown. This same sample was also part of a study on T cells in Graves' hyperthyroidism and ophthalmopathy. This second study says: HTBI primers drove first-round RT-PCR of the TCR CDR3. Clonotypes that were expanded in thyroid above 0.001 mostly appeared in blood too.

The receptor was derived from a woman in her 30s with Graves disease. The source was peripheral blood mononuclear cells (PBMCs), collected at new diagnosis, from a patient treated with antithyroid drugs. V usage is TRBV5-1 and J usage is TRBJ2-3; TRBD1 is a possible D gene (6 bases). CDR3 sequence: CASSPRDTITDTQYF. The CDR3 region has the DNA TGCGCCAGCAGCCCTCGGGACACCATCACAGATACGCAGTATTTT.